This T cell receptor beta chain was recorded in a study of cytomegalovirus exposure and HLA in healthy donors. The study's findings and limits: V- and J-gene trimming in TCR beta was tied to a missense DCLRE1C variant by an analysis performed later.

Germline lookup yields CDR1 SSHAT and CDR2 FNYEAQ (reference sequence). The CDR3 contains 18 residues. Researchers ran the PCR with 60 Vbeta and 13 Jbeta primers. Only in-frame clones appear in the TCRdb table, and some are missing; sequencing was by immunoSEQ multiplex PCR. Among 150,000 to 200,000 clones listed, roughly 82% were seen once. As to this clone: Its antigen is not identified. Its ends do not fully match the called genes, so a read error is possible.

The rearrangement joins TRBV7-7 to TRBJ2-3, with D perhaps TRBD1 (6 bases). The sample consisted of PBMCs. The sequence was collected from a girl aged 5 to 17 in good health and CMV-seropositive. This CDR3 reads CASSLVPRQVLGADTQYF. DNA of the CDR3: TGTGCTAGCAGCTTAGTGCCGAGACAGGTCCTCGGCGCAGATACGCAGTATTTT.